Listed here is a single TCR beta chain. The CDR3 consists of 15 residues. Trimming shortened V by 5 bases and J by 2 bases, and 15 bases separated the two germline ends. Germline CDR1 and CDR2: LNHDA and SQIVND (reference sequence). Sequencing was performed with immunoSEQ multiplex PCR; in TCRdb, only in-frame clones are kept and a portion is missing. The top ten clones hold roughly 2% of a sample with about 240,000 clones, about 80% of them seen once. This record comes from a study of blood T cell repertoires in COVID-19. In the study overall: Samples of COVID-19 (acute and convalescent) were obtained from the United States, Italy and Spain.

Sequencing was performed on peripheral blood. The chain employs TRBV19 and TRBJ1-2, with a possible D match to TRBD1 (6 bases). The clonotype comes from a man aged 30-40 years who had recovered from COVID-19. Here the CDR3 reads CASSVIGGANYGYTF. In nucleotides, the CDR3 is TGTGCCAGTAGTGTCATAGGGGGGGCAAACTATGGCTACACCTTC.